The 18 T cell receptor beta chains listed next were all sequenced from one sample in a study of long-term antiretroviral therapy in people with HIV. Investigators performed immunoSEQ version v3.0 at survey level. Assay used: immunoSEQ multiplex PCR; TCRdb lists only in-frame clones, some missing. The sample contains 42,000 or so clones, roughly 86% of which appear only once. Source: unsorted PBMCs, taken 0.1 years before starting antiretroviral therapy. The receptors originated from a woman aged 45-59 years with HIV.

The sample holds a few counts of this clone. The chain recombines TRBV4-3 with TRBJ1-2; D not resolved. The germline V gene encodes CDR1 LGHNA and CDR2 YSLEER. Trimming removed 1 base at V and 0 bases at J, with 9 bases between. CDR3 length: 15 amino acids. The CDR3 is CASSQVAGTNYGYTF. Here the CDR3 DNA reads TGCGCCAGCAGCCAAGTAGCAGGCACTAACTATGGCTACACCTTC.

The V and J genes are TRBV4-1 and TRBJ1-1; D remains ambiguous. The germline gives CDR1 MGHRA, CDR2 YSYEKL. CDR3 length equals 16 residues. The V and J ends lost 1 base and 1 base respectively, with 13 bases between them. The CDR3 coding sequence is TGCGCCAGCAGCCAAGCCCTGGGGTTAGAGAACACTGAAGCTTTCTTT. This codes for CASSQALGLENTEAFF.

The rearrangement links TRBV10-3 to TRBJ2-2, with D unresolved. Germline-derived CDR1 and CDR2 are ENHRY and SYGVKD. Trimming left V 5 bases short and J 2 bases short, with 12 bases between. The CDR3 covers 15 residues. The CDR3 DNA reads as TGTGCCATCAGTCCGGCCCCCACTAACACCGGGGAGCTGTTTTTT. This encodes CAISPAPTNTGELFF.

This sequence joins TRBV29-1 and TRBJ2-5; 7 bases map to TRBD2. Germline lookup yields CDR1 SQVTM and CDR2 ANQGSEA. The CDR3 sequence is 15 residues long. Trimming at V came to 1 base and at J to 2 bases, leaving 7 bases not matched to a gene. Here the CDR3 reads CSVEADRDYQETQYF. The CDR3, as DNA: TGCAGCGTTGAAGCCGACCGGGACTATCAAGAGACCCAGTACTTC.

The chain has TRBV1 and TRBJ1-5. TRBV1 constitutes a pseudogene. The CDR3 loop spans 15 amino acids. The CDR3 nucleotides read TGCACCAGCAGCCAAGGTGGGGGGGATTATCAGCCCCAGCATTTT. Translating it yields CTSSQGGGDYQPQHF.

CDR3 nucleotide sequence: TGCGCCAGCAGCCAAGGGCCTGGGGATACGCAGTATTTT. Protein product: CASSQGPGDTQYF. This sequence joins TRBV4-1 and TRBJ2-3; D unresolved. The CDR3 length is 13 residues. V lost 1 base, J lost 6 bases, and 8 bases lay in between. Germline V CDR1 and CDR2: MGHRA, YSYEKL.

This clone occurred a few times. The rearrangement links TRBV6-1 to TRBJ1-4; a weak D match, TRBD1 (5 bases). CDR1 is MNHNS, CDR2 SASEGT, per germline. There are 14 residues in the CDR3. With 4 bases removed from V and 7 bases from J, the gap between germline ends came to 13 bases. The CDR3 protein is CASSARGTGEKLFF. As DNA, the CDR3 is TGTGCCAGCAGTGCCCGCGGAACAGGTGAAAAACTGTTTTTT.

The genes are TRBV25-1 and TRBJ2-7; weak D call: TRBD1 (9 bases). Per germline, CDR1 MGHDK and CDR2 SYGVNS. V was pared by 3 bases and J by 5 bases, with 20 bases between. The CDR3 sequence is 16 residues long. In DNA form, the CDR3 reads TGTGCCAGCAGTGAGGCGGGGGGACAGGGTGTCAACGAGCAGTACTTC. Translated, it gives CASSEAGGQGVNEQYF.

The table lists this clone with a count of one. The chain couples TRBV11-2 to TRBJ2-3; tentatively, D is TRBD2 (5 bases). The V gene lost 3 bases and the J gene lost 6 bases, with 13 bases spanning the gap. Germline loops: CDR1 SGHAT, CDR2 FQNNGV. The CDR3 is 14 residues long. DNA for the CDR3: TGTGCCAGCAGCTTTCTCGGGGAGCTGGATACGCAGTATTTT. Translating it yields CASSFLGELDTQYF.

The chain links TRBV20-1 to TRBJ2-4; D is ambiguous. Between the trimmed V and J ends, which lost 6 bases and 4 bases, there was a span of 4 bases. CDR1 is DFQATT, CDR2 SNEGSKA, per germline (reference sequence). The CDR3 extends over 10 amino acids. CDR3: CSARKNIQYF. CDR3 nucleotides: TGCAGTGCGCGGAAAAACATTCAGTACTTC.

The V gene is TRBV28, the J gene TRBJ1-4; unclear D gene. The CDR3 has 14 residues. Trimming stripped 2 bases from V and 8 bases from J, with 12 bases between. Per the germline V gene, CDR1 is MDHEN and CDR2 is SYDVKM. The CDR3 coding sequence is TGTGCCAGCAGTTTAATGAAGGTGCGAGAAAAACTGTTTTTT. It encodes CASSLMKVREKLFF.

V usage is TRBV11-2 and J usage is TRBJ1-1, with D hard to call. From germline, CDR1 is SGHAT and CDR2 FQNNGV. Between the trimmed V and J ends, which lost 4 bases and 6 bases, there was a span of 15 bases. The CDR3 is 14 residues long. In DNA form, the CDR3 reads TGTGCCAGCAGCTCTGAGTCGCCTGGGGCTGAAGCTTTCTTT. Protein sequence: CASSSESPGAEAFF.

V gene TRBV30 combines with J gene TRBJ2-7; unclear D gene. The CDR3 length is 11 residues. The germline V gene encodes CDR1 GTSNPN and CDR2 SVGIG (reference sequence). The germline V and J ends were trimmed by 0 bases and 4 bases, with 4 bases remaining between them. CDR3 residues: CAWSVGYEQYF. The CDR3 nucleotides read TGTGCCTGGAGTGTGGGGTACGAGCAGTACTTC.

The chain carries TRBV7-6 and TRBJ1-3; D remains unclear. CDR1 is SGHVS and CDR2 is FNYEAQ in the germline V gene. CDR3 length equals 16 residues. V lost 2 bases and J 0 bases, leaving 11 bases between the germline ends. CDR3 loop: CASSLNGGPSGNTIYF. The CDR3 DNA is TGTGCCAGCAGCTTAAACGGAGGGCCCTCTGGAAACACCATATATTTT.

V usage is TRBV7-9 and J usage is TRBJ1-5; 7 nucleotides agree with TRBD1. The J segment lost 2 bases and the V segment lost 4 bases, leaving 11 bases of the junction unmatched. Germline-derived CDR1 and CDR2 are SEHNR and FQNEAQ (reference sequence). The CDR3 is 17 amino acids. The CDR3 here is CASSSWRGRDGNQPQHF. CDR3 nucleotide sequence: TGTGCCAGCAGCTCCTGGAGGGGGCGGGACGGCAATCAGCCCCAGCATTTT.

The chain has TRBV10-1 and TRBJ2-3, with TRBD2 matching 7 bases. The CDR3 loop spans 15 amino acids. V lost 4 bases, J lost 2 bases, and 6 bases stayed unmatched. CDR1 WNHNN and CDR2 SYGVQD come from the germline V gene (reference sequence). The CDR3 loop is CASSGEGQSTDTQYF. As DNA, the CDR3 is TGCGCCAGCAGTGGGGAGGGGCAGTCCACAGATACGCAGTATTTT.

This clone is a singleton in its sample. The chain links TRBV7-9 to TRBJ1-3; D uncertain. CDR1 is SEHNR and CDR2 is FQNEAQ in the germline V gene (reference sequence). The CDR3 spans 15 residues. Between the trimmed V and J ends, which lost 2 bases and 0 bases, there was a span of 8 bases. CDR3 in DNA: TGTGCCAGCAGCTTATCGGGAGCCTCTGGAAACACCATATATTTT. Its translation is CASSLSGASGNTIYF.

The chain has TRBV27 and TRBJ1-2, with 11 bases that match TRBD1. Trimming at V came to 10 bases and at J to 7 bases, leaving 8 bases not matched to a gene. Germline loops: CDR1 MNHEY, CDR2 SMNVEV (reference sequence). This CDR3 contains 13 residues. CDR3 in DNA: TGTGCCACCCGAGGGACAGGGGGTCGTGGCTACACCTTC. Amino acids: CATRGTGGRGYTF.